One and the same sample provided the 31 T cell receptor beta chains below, sequenced in a study of blood T cell repertoires in COVID-19. The repertoire was sequenced with immunoSEQ multiplex PCR; TCRdb's copy has only in-frame clones and lacks some. The sample yields a few hundred thousand clones, 70% to 90% seen once. Sequencing used peripheral blood. The receptors originated from a human donor in a cohort sampled during active COVID-19.

This clone was recorded once. The chain uses TRBV28 and TRBJ1-1, with D unresolved. V lost 1 base to trimming and J lost 4 bases, with 13 bases between them. The germline V gene encodes CDR1 MDHEN and CDR2 SYDVKM. This CDR3 contains 15 residues. CDR3 amino acids: CASSLLPGLGTEAFF. As DNA, the CDR3 is TGTGCCAGCAGTTTATTGCCGGGGTTGGGCACTGAAGCTTTCTTT.

This clone was counted a single time. The V call is TRBV6-5, the J call TRBJ1-1; 7 positions agree with TRBD1. J was trimmed by 3 bases and V by 0 bases; bases with no gene match: 4. The V gene's germline CDR1 is MNHEY and CDR2 SVGAGI. The CDR3 totals 15 residues. CDR3 region: CASSYSKRGHTEAFF. DNA for the CDR3: TGTGCCAGCAGTTACTCGAAGAGGGGGCACACTGAAGCTTTCTTT.

The V and J genes are TRBV7-6 and TRBJ1-1; D remains unclear. The V gene lost 3 bases and the J gene lost 10 bases, with 12 bases spanning the gap. Germline V gives CDR1 SGHVS, CDR2 FNYEAQ. CDR3 length: 12 residues. CDR3 sequence reads: CASSFAEGGAFF. Here the CDR3 DNA reads TGTGCCAGCAGCTTCGCCGAGGGAGGAGCTTTCTTT.

The V call is TRBV15, the J call TRBJ1-5; TRBD1 is a possible D gene (5 bases). CDR1 is LNHNV, CDR2 YYDKDF, per germline (reference sequence). The CDR3 covers 14 residues. Trimming took 2 bases from V and 6 from J, leaving 11 bases between them. The CDR3 nucleotides read TGTGCCACCAGCAGACAGGGCGCTCTTCAGCCCCAGCATTTT. This gives the protein CATSRQGALQPQHF.

The chain uses TRBV24-1 and TRBJ2-2; TRBD2 agrees at 9 bases. CDR1 and CDR2 (germline): KGHDR, SFDVKD. The CDR3 runs 16 residues. V lost 1 base, J lost 3 bases, and 2 bases stayed unmatched. This CDR3 reads CATSDLVAGDTGELFF. CDR3 coding DNA: TGTGCCACCAGTGATTTAGTAGCGGGAGACACCGGGGAGCTGTTTTTT.

The genes are TRBV6-1 and TRBJ2-5, with D perhaps matching TRBD1 (5 bases). CDR1 and CDR2 (germline): MNHNS, SASEGT. The CDR3 consists of 13 residues. The ends were cut back, 2 bases at V and 5 bases at J, with 9 bases in the middle. The CDR3 loop is CASSEQGAETQYF. The CDR3 nucleotides are TGTGCCAGCAGTGAACAGGGCGCGGAGACCCAGTACTTC.

The rearrangement joins TRBV5-1 to TRBJ1-4; TRBD1 matches 7 bases. This CDR3 spans 17 amino acids. Per the germline V gene, CDR1 is SGHRS and CDR2 is YFSETQ. Trimming removed 0 bases from V and 3 bases from J; junction bases left unmatched: 8. The CDR3 loop reads CASSLGTLTGSNEKLFF. CDR3 bases: TGCGCCAGCAGCTTGGGGACCCTGACAGGGTCTAATGAAAAACTGTTTTTT.

This clone has only one observation. The chain has TRBV5-5 and TRBJ1-4; 9 bases map to TRBD1. With V trimmed by 1 base and J by 8 bases, 12 bases remained unmatched. CDR3 length: 17 amino acids. CDR1 is SGHKS, CDR2 YYEKEE, per germline (reference sequence). CDR3 nucleotide sequence: TGTGCCAGCAGCTTGACGACAGGGGGTACAGGGATAGAAAAACTGTTTTTT. Translation gives CASSLTTGGTGIEKLFF.

This chain connects TRBV5-1 to TRBJ1-1; D unclear. The CDR3 has 13 residues. Germline CDR1 and CDR2: SGHRS and YFSETQ. V was cut by 0 bases and J by 1 base, with 4 bases left in between. CDR3 DNA: TGCGCCAGCAGCTTGGGGCCGAACACTGAAGCTTTCTTT. This gives the protein CASSLGPNTEAFF.

The chain carries TRBV5-4 and TRBJ2-3; 14 nucleotides align to TRBD2. The CDR3 runs 17 residues. With V trimmed by 4 bases and J by 7 bases, 11 bases remained unmatched. From germline, CDR1 is SGHNT and CDR2 YYREEE (reference sequence). In nucleotides, the CDR3 is TGTGCCAGCAGCCATATTGGACTAGCGGGAGGTTCTTATACGCAGTATTTT. It is translated as CASSHIGLAGGSYTQYF.

This clone has only a few counts. This sequence joins TRBV11-2 and TRBJ1-6, with 8 bases fitting TRBD1. The CDR3 loop spans 15 amino acids. V lost 4 bases and J lost 6; bases outside the gene matches: 5. Germline CDR1 is SGHAT and CDR2 is FQNNGV. The CDR3 spells CASSSQGARNSPLHF. For the CDR3, the DNA is TGTGCCAGCAGCTCCCAGGGGGCACGTAATTCACCCCTCCACTTT. The full variable domain, in which reference TRBV11-2 and TRBJ1-6 provide the parts outside the CDR3, is EAGVAQSPRYKIIEKRQSVAFWCNPISGHATLYWYQQILGQGPKLLIQFQNNGVVDDSQLPKDRFSAERLKGVDSTLKIQPAKLEDSAVYLCASSSQGARNSPLHFGNGTRLTVT.

The chain employs TRBV5-1 and TRBJ1-1; D uncertain. The V end lost 4 bases, the J end lost 1 base, and 14 bases lay between the germline ends. Germline V CDR1 and CDR2: SGHRS, YFSETQ. This CDR3 has 15 amino acids. CDR3 coding DNA: TGCGCCAGCAGCCCCCGAATCGGAGGGAACACTGAAGCTTTCTTT. This gives the protein CASSPRIGGNTEAFF.

The chain recombines TRBV2 with TRBJ2-5, with 10 nucleotides matching TRBD2. The germline CDR1 and CDR2 sequences are SNHLY and FYNNEI. This CDR3 spans 14 amino acids. The V and J ends lost 7 bases and 2 bases, in that order; junction bases with no gene match: 4. CDR3 DNA: TGTGCCAGCACTTTAGCGGGGGGACAAGAGACCCAGTACTTC. Translation gives CASTLAGGQETQYF.

The V gene is TRBV4-1, the J gene TRBJ1-5; D is ambiguous. Trimming removed 2 bases from V and 4 bases from J, with 15 bases in between. From germline, CDR1 is MGHRA and CDR2 YSYEKL. The CDR3 runs to 16 residues. The CDR3: CASSQPTRGSNQPQHF. DNA for the CDR3: TGCGCCAGCAGCCAACCGACCCGGGGTTCAAATCAGCCCCAGCATTTT.

V and J are TRBV30 and TRBJ1-4; no clear D gene. V lost 4 bases and J lost 8, with 11 bases in between. Germline V gene lookup returns CDR1 GTSNPN and CDR2 SVGIG (reference sequence). There are 12 residues in the CDR3. CDR3 sequence (DNA): TGTGCCTGGACCCCGGGGAGAGAAAAACTGTTTTTT. It is translated as CAWTPGREKLFF.

The J gene is TRBJ1-5, the V gene TRBV10-3; weak D call: TRBD1 (5 bases). Trimming removed 3 bases from V and 6 bases from J, with 15 bases in between. The CDR3 has 15 amino acids. Germline CDR1 is ENHRY and CDR2 is SYGVKD. The CDR3: CAISEIQGGGQPQHF. DNA for the CDR3: TGTGCCATCAGTGAAATCCAGGGAGGCGGTCAGCCCCAGCATTTT.

The chain uses TRBV9 and TRBJ2-1; D possibly corresponds to TRBD2 (5 bases). Germline loops: CDR1 SGDLS, CDR2 YYNGEE. Between the trimmed V and J ends, which lost 4 bases and 10 bases, there was a span of 12 bases. CDR3 length equals 12 residues. DNA of the CDR3: TGTGCCAGCAGCACTAGGACTTTCGAGCAGTTCTTC. It translates to CASSTRTFEQFF.

The chain carries TRBV2 and TRBJ1-2; possible D gene TRBD1, 6 bases. The CDR3 extends over 13 amino acids. In germline, CDR1 is SNHLY, CDR2 FYNNEI. V was shortened by 8 bases and J by 0 bases, with 10 bases between the two germline ends. The CDR3 coding sequence is TGTGCCAGCGCAAGGACAGCTAACTATGGCTACACCTTC. The encoded protein is CASARTANYGYTF.

The chain carries TRBV28 and TRBJ1-2; 7 nucleotides agree with TRBD1. J lost 1 base, V lost 5 bases, and 7 bases had no gene match. Germline-derived CDR1 and CDR2 are MDHEN and SYDVKM. The CDR3 runs to 15 residues. CDR3 DNA: TGTGCCAGCAGTGGGGGGACAGAACTTAACTATGGCTACACCTTC. It encodes CASSGGTELNYGYTF.

V is TRBV4-2 and J is TRBJ2-7, with TRBD2 matching 9 bases. Germline assignment: CDR1 LGHNA and CDR2 YNFKEQ. Trimming at V came to 4 bases and at J to 4 bases, leaving 2 bases not matched to a gene. This CDR3 is 13 amino acids long. DNA for the CDR3: TGTGCCAGCAGCCTAGCGGGAGCTTACGAGCAGTACTTC. Translated: CASSLAGAYEQYF.

The rearrangement joins TRBV6-5 to TRBJ1-1, with 8 bases matching TRBD1. Unmatched junction bases numbered 5, after V lost 7 bases and J lost 4 bases. This CDR3 has 13 amino acids. Germline-derived CDR1 and CDR2 are MNHEY and SVGAGI. CDR3 nucleotides: TGTGCCAGCATCCTCACAGGGGGCACTGAAGCTTTCTTT. Translated, it gives CASILTGGTEAFF.

V is TRBV10-3 and J is TRBJ1-3; TRBD1 aligns across 9 bases. CDR3 length: 14 residues. Germline V gives CDR1 ENHRY, CDR2 SYGVKD. The junction had 7 bases not matched to a gene; V was cut back by 10 bases and J by 3 bases. CDR3 bases: TGTGCCACCAGGACAGGGGAAGGTGGAAACACCATATATTTT. This translates into CATRTGEGGNTIYF.

This clone was seen a single time. Here the CDR3 reads CSVGRDRDNEQYF. CDR3 nucleotides: TGCAGCGTTGGACGGGACAGGGATAACGAGCAGTACTTC. The genes are TRBV29-1 and TRBJ2-7, with TRBD1 matching over 9 bases. CDR1 SQVTM and CDR2 ANQGSEA come from the germline V gene. V was pared by 4 bases and J by 5 bases, with 6 bases of the junction left unmatched. The CDR3 is 13 amino acids.

The rearrangement joins TRBV2 to TRBJ2-7; 11 positions agree with TRBD2. V was pared by 4 bases and J by 0 bases, with 8 bases of the junction left unmatched. The CDR3 totals 17 residues. Germline assignment: CDR1 SNHLY and CDR2 FYNNEI. The CDR3 DNA reads as TGTGCCAGCAGTGTACTAGCGGGAGAGGCAATCTCCTACGAGCAGTACTTC. Its translation is CASSVLAGEAISYEQYF.

This chain uses TRBV27 with TRBJ2-2; D perhaps matches TRBD2 (5 bases). CDR3 length: 14 amino acids. Germline lookup yields CDR1 MNHEY and CDR2 SMNVEV (reference sequence). Trimming left V 2 bases short and J 4 bases short, with 8 bases between. For the CDR3, the DNA is TGTGCCAGCAGTTTAGGACTTCTCACCGGGGAGCTGTTTTTT. Protein sequence: CASSLGLLTGELFF.

This clone was counted a single time. The genes are TRBV7-2 and TRBJ1-4; D is undetermined. V was shortened by 8 bases and J by 3 bases, with 10 bases between the two germline ends. This CDR3 spans 13 amino acids. CDR1 SGHTA and CDR2 FQGNSA come from the germline V gene. The CDR3 is CASGGNPNEKLFF. The CDR3 nucleotides read TGTGCCAGCGGAGGGAACCCTAATGAAAAACTGTTTTTT.

The gene calls are TRBV7-9 and TRBJ2-1; D may be TRBD2 (6 bases). This CDR3 has 15 amino acids. V lost 4 bases and J lost 1, with 11 bases in between. Germline V gives CDR1 SEHNR, CDR2 FQNEAQ (reference sequence). As DNA, the CDR3 is TGTGCCAGCAGCTCGGCCGGGGGTTCCTACAATGAGCAGTTCTTC. It yields the protein CASSSAGGSYNEQFF.

The genes are TRBV2 and TRBJ1-6; perhaps TRBD1 as D (6 bases). In germline, CDR1 is SNHLY, CDR2 FYNNEI. The CDR3 runs to 14 residues. Deletions cut 3 bases from V and 9 bases from J, with 12 bases between. The CDR3 loop is CASSDRGVGSPLHF. The CDR3 region has the DNA TGTGCCAGCAGTGACAGGGGAGTAGGTTCACCCCTCCACTTT. Full variable domain (remainder filled in from reference TRBV2 and TRBJ1-6): EPEVTQTPSHQVTQMGQEVILRCVPISNHLYFYWYRQILGQKVEFLVSFYNNEISEKSEIFDDQFSVERPDGSNFTLKIRSTKLEDSAMYFCASSDRGVGSPLHFGNGTRLTVT.

This sequence joins TRBV12-3 or TRBV12-4 and TRBJ1-4; D is unclear. The length of the CDR3 is 13 residues. V shed 3 bases and J shed 5 bases, with 7 bases lying between them. CDR3 sequence reads: CASSFRRNEKLFF. The CDR3 bases are TGTGCCAGCAGTTTTCGGAGGAATGAAAAACTGTTTTTT.

This clone was observed a single time. The V and J genes are TRBV5-4 and TRBJ2-5; TRBD1 aligns across 8 bases. Germline V gene lookup returns CDR1 SGHNT and CDR2 YYREEE (reference sequence). The CDR3 is 15 amino acids. The trim removed 0 bases at V and 5 bases at J, leaving 6 bases unmatched. The CDR3 bases are TGTGCCAGCAGCTTGGAGACAGGGGATTGGGAGACCCAGTACTTC. This codes for CASSLETGDWETQYF.

The V call is TRBV19, the J call TRBJ1-1, with 7 bases matching TRBD1. This CDR3 is 14 amino acids long. V dropped 6 bases and J dropped 4; count of bases not matched to a gene: 8. CDR1 is LNHDA, CDR2 SQIVND, per germline (reference sequence). CDR3 residues: CASSPTGPATEAFF. In DNA form, the CDR3 reads TGTGCCAGTAGCCCGACAGGGCCGGCCACTGAAGCTTTCTTT. Drawing the rest from reference TRBV19 and TRBJ1-1, the complete variable domain is DGGITQSPKYLFRKEGQNVTLSCEQNLNHDAMYWYRQDPGQGLRLIYYSQIVNDFQKGDIAEGYSVSREKKESFPLTVTSAQKNPTAFYLCASSPTGPATEAFFGQGTRLTVV.